A selection of T cell receptor beta chains follows, all from one sample in a study of cytomegalovirus exposure and HLA in healthy donors. TCRdb keeps only in-frame clones here, not all; method: immunoSEQ multiplex PCR. The sample consists of roughly 200,000 clones, over 75% of them appearing once. The specimen sequenced was PBMCs. The receptors come from a woman aged 45-59 years in good health and CMV-seronegative. CDR3s include the opening cysteine and the closing phenylalanine or tryptophan. Fields, in order: V gene, J gene, D gene, clone size, CDR3 DNA, CDR3 protein. D genes are given only for firm matches. The size field is filled for only some rows; it gives once, few, many or a size class.

TRBV7-8	TRBJ2-7	TRBD2	NA	TGTGCCAGCAGCCTAGGACTAGCGGGAGTTGAGCAGTACTTC	CASSLGLAGVEQYF
TRBV27	TRBJ1-2	TRBD1	NA	TGTGCCAGCAGTTTGGGACAGAACTATGGCTACACCTTC	CASSLGQNYGYTF
TRBV18	TRBJ1-4	NA	once	TGTGCCAGCTCACCACCCGCGGGTCCCTTTGCAACTAATGAAAAACTGTTTTTT	CASSPPAGPFATNEKLFF
TRBV25-1	TRBJ1-1	NA	few	TGTGCCAGCTCCGACACTGAAGCTTTCTTT	CASSDTEAFF
TRBV20-1	TRBJ2-3	NA	NA	TGCAGTGCTGTCCCCAAATGGGCCGCGTATTTT	CSAVPKWAAYF
TRBV4-1	TRBJ2-1	TRBD2	NA	TGCGCCAGCAGCCTAGCGGGAGGGCAGGAGCAGTTCTTC	CASSLAGGQEQFF
TRBV29-1	TRBJ2-7	TRBD2	NA	TGCAGCGTTGCAACTAGCGGGAACTTTCCCTCCTACGAGCAGTACTTC	CSVATSGNFPSYEQYF
TRBV28	TRBJ1-2	NA	NA	TGTGCCAGTCGAGAGCTGACAGGTTATGGCTACACCTTC	CASRELTGYGYTF
TRBV6-6	TRBJ2-5	NA	few	TGTGCCAGCAGTCCTAAAGAGACCCAGTACTTC	CASSPKETQYF
TRBV7-2	TRBJ1-1	NA	NA	TGTGCCAGCAGCTTAGCGCCCAGAAACACTGAAGCTTTCTTT	CASSLAPRNTEAFF
TRBV18	TRBJ2-3	TRBD2	NA	TGTGCTAGCTCACTAACCGGGACTAGCGCCAATACGCAGTATTTT	CASSLTGTSANTQYF
TRBV9	TRBJ2-7	NA	NA	TGTGCCAGCAGCCAGAATAGCGGAAGCTCCTACGAGCAGTACTTC	CASSQNSGSSYEQYF
TRBV10-1	TRBJ2-7	NA	once	TGCGCCAGCAGTTACGACAGGACATCCTCCTACGAGCAGTACTTC	CASSYDRTSSYEQYF
TRBV7-8	TRBJ2-7	TRBD2	once	TGTGCCAGCAGCAGGGGGGTAACTAGCGGCTCCTACGAGCAGTACTTC	CASSRGVTSGSYEQYF
TRBV5-1	TRBJ2-7	NA	NA	TGCGCCAGCAGCGGGCTTTCCTACGAGCAGTACTTC	CASSGLSYEQYF
TRBV27	TRBJ1-6	NA	NA	TGTGCCAGCAGTTCAAAGGGGGAACCCTATAATTCACCCCTCCACTTT	CASSSKGEPYNSPLHF
TRBV27	TRBJ1-4	TRBD1	few	TGTGCCAGCAGCAGGGACAGGGTGGATGAAAAACTGTTTTTT	CASSRDRVDEKLFF
TRBV6-5	TRBJ2-7	TRBD2	NA	TGTGCCAGCAGGACGACTAGCGGGAGTTACGAGCAGTACTTC	CASRTTSGSYEQYF
TRBV6-1	TRBJ2-3	NA	NA	TGTGCCAGCAGTGGAGGTTCCCGGGTAGTGGATACGCAGTATTTT	CASSGGSRVVDTQYF
TRBV19	TRBJ2-1	NA	NA	TGTGCCAAAAGTAGGGGTGAGCAGTTCTTC	CAKSRGEQFF
TRBV27	TRBJ1-4	NA	NA	TGTGCCAGCTGTCGGGGGGCGGCTAATGAAAAACTGTTTTTT	CASCRGAANEKLFF
TRBV18	TRBJ2-5	NA	NA	TGTGCCAGCTCACCGCAGGCTCAAGAGACCCAGTACTTC	CASSPQAQETQYF
TRBV30	TRBJ1-5	TRBD1	NA	TGTGCCTGGAGTGTTGGGGACAGGGTGCAGCCCCAGCATTTT	CAWSVGDRVQPQHF
TRBV5-6	TRBJ1-5	TRBD1	NA	TGTGCCAGCAGCTTTTTCGGACAGGGGACTACATACAATCAGCCCCAGCATTTT	CASSFFGQGTTYNQPQHF
TRBV7-2	TRBJ2-2	NA	once	TGTGCCAGCAGCTTATCCAGGGATAACACCGGGGAGCTGTTTTTT	CASSLSRDNTGELFF
TRBV2	TRBJ1-5	NA	NA	TGTGCCAGCAGTGAGGAAGGCAGGGATCAGCCCCAGCATTTT	CASSEEGRDQPQHF
TRBV6-6	TRBJ1-5	NA	NA	TGTGCCAGCAGGGAGGGCAATCAGCCCCAGCATTTT	CASREGNQPQHF
TRBV6-5	TRBJ2-1	NA	NA	TGTGCCAGCAGTTCCCTAAGGGGGCAGTTCTTC	CASSSLRGQFF
TRBV27	TRBJ2-7	TRBD2	NA	TGTGCCAGCAGTTTTTACCGATGGACTAGCGGGATCAGCAACGAGCAGTACTTC	CASSFYRWTSGISNEQYF
TRBV7-2	TRBJ1-5	NA	NA	TGTGCCAGCAGCTTAGCGACGGGTTTCCCTCAGCCCCAGCATTTT	CASSLATGFPQPQHF
TRBV7-8	TRBJ2-7	NA	NA	TGTGCCAGCAGCTTACAGGGTTACGAGCAGTACTTC	CASSLQGYEQYF
TRBV11-2	TRBJ2-1	NA	NA	TGTGCCAGCAGCTCTCCGGGAACCCCACGCCATGAGCAGTTCTTC	CASSSPGTPRHEQFF
TRBV7-8	TRBJ1-2	TRBD1	NA	TGTGCCAGCAGCGTGAGGGACAGGGCTGAATATGGCTACACCTTC	CASSVRDRAEYGYTF
TRBV7-9	TRBJ2-2	NA	once	TGTGCCAGCAGTACGAAGGTGAACACCGGGGAGCTGCTTTTT	CASSTKVNTGELLF
TRBV15	TRBJ2-1	NA	NA	TGTGCCACCAGCAGCGGGGTCGATGAGCAGTTCTTC	CATSSGVDEQFF
TRBV19	TRBJ2-2	TRBD1	NA	TGTGCCAGCCGCTTGACAGGGGTCAACACCGGGGAGCTGTTTTTT	CASRLTGVNTGELFF
TRBV7-7	TRBJ2-3	TRBD2	NA	TGTGCCAGCAGCTTAAGCGGGAGCGGAACAGATACGCAGTATTTT	CASSLSGSGTDTQYF
TRBV28	TRBJ1-2	TRBD1	NA	TGTGCCAGCAGAGAGACAGGGGGCGATTATGGCTACACCTTC	CASRETGGDYGYTF
TRBV6-1	TRBJ2-7	TRBD1	once	TGTGCCAGCAGTGAAACAGGGGGGCTCGAGCAGTACTTC	CASSETGGLEQYF
TRBV28	TRBJ2-7	TRBD2	NA	TGTGCCAGCAGCGATTCCGGACTAGCGGGAGGCGACGACGAGCAGTACTTC	CASSDSGLAGGDDEQYF
TRBV13	TRBJ2-1	TRBD2	NA	TGTGCCAGCAGCCCAGGACTAGCGGGAGGAACTAACAATGAGCAGTTCTTC	CASSPGLAGGTNNEQFF
TRBV28	TRBJ2-7	NA	few	TGTGCCAGCAGTGCTTTAACAGGGTCGGTCATCTACGAGCAGTACTTC	CASSALTGSVIYEQYF
TRBV28	TRBJ2-3	NA	NA	TGTGCCAGCAGTTTATGGGCGGGCGGCACAGATACGCAGTATTTT	CASSLWAGGTDTQYF
TRBV18	TRBJ2-1	NA	few	TGTGCCAGCTCACCACAACTAGCTGGGGAGTACAATGAGCAGTTCTTC	CASSPQLAGEYNEQFF
TRBV29-1	TRBJ2-5	NA	NA	TGCAGCGTTGAAGGGGGCAGGGTTCAAGAGACCCAGTACTTC	CSVEGGRVQETQYF
TRBV4-1	TRBJ2-7	NA	NA	TGCGCCAGCAGCCAATCCACGGGAGTCACGGCCTACGAGCAGTACTTC	CASSQSTGVTAYEQYF
TRBV19	TRBJ1-1	NA	NA	TGTGCCAGTAGTACGACTCCTAACACTGAAGCTTTCTTT	CASSTTPNTEAFF
TRBV7-8	TRBJ2-7	TRBD2	NA	TGTGCCAGCAGCTCGGGACTAGCTAACGAGCAGTACTTC	CASSSGLANEQYF